This T cell receptor (beta chain) was found in a study of radiation and T cells in renal cell carcinoma. Regarding the study as a whole: From baseline, blood top tumor clonotypes peaked at 2 weeks post-radiation. No pretreatment tumor biopsies were available for baseline clonotypes.

Indicated time point: blood 4 weeks post-SBRT, at nephrectomy. This sample's treatment: 15 Gy SBRT to primary tumor, nephrectomy 4 weeks later. Nephrectomy followed 15 Gy stereotactic body radiation by 4 weeks. This renal cell carcinoma was of the clear cell type. Unmatched junction bases numbered 13, after V lost 3 bases and J lost 4 bases. Germline lookup yields CDR1 MGHDK and CDR2 SYGVNS. The CDR3 is made up of 18 amino acids. TCRdb's table, derived via immunoSEQ multiplex PCR, lists solely in-frame clones and lacks some. This table has about 74,000 clones, roughly 87% appearing once. Details on this clone: No antigen is known for it.

This clonotype originated in a woman between 65 and 79 years old with renal cell carcinoma. Here the sequenced sample was blood, taken from a patient whose treatment included radiotherapy and nephrectomy. V gene TRBV25-1 combines with J gene TRBJ2-3; 10 bases agree with TRBD1. The CDR3 nucleotides read TGTGCCAGCAGTGACCGGGACAGGGGCGGCAGGGTCCCAGATACGCAGTATTTT. It codes for CASSDRDRGGRVPDTQYF.